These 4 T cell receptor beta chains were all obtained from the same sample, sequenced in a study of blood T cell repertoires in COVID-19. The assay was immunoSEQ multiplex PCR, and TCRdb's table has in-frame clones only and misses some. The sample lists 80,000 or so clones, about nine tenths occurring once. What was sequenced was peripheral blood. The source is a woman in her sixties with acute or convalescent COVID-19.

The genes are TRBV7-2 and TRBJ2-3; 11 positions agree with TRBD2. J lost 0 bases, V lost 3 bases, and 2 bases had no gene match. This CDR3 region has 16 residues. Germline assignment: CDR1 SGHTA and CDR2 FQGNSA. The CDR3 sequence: CASSFRLAGSTDTQYF. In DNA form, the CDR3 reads TGTGCCAGCAGCTTTCGACTAGCGGGGAGCACAGATACGCAGTATTTT. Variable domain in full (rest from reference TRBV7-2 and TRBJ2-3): GAGVSQSPSNKVTEKGKDVELRCDPISGHTALYWYRQSLGQGLEFLIYFQGNSAPDKSGLPSDRFSAERTGGSVSTLTIQRTQQEDSAVYLCASSFRLAGSTDTQYFGPGTRLTVL.

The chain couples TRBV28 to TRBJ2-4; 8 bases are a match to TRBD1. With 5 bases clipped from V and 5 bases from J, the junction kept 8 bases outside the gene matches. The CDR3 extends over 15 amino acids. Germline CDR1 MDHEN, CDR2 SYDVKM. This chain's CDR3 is CASSNDRGPQNIQYF. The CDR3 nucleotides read TGTGCCAGCAGTAATGACAGGGGACCTCAAAACATTCAGTACTTC.

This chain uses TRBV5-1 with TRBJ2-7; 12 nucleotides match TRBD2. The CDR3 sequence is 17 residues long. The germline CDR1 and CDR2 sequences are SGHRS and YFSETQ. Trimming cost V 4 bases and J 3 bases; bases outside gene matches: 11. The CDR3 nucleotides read TGCGCCAGCAGCAACCCGACTAGCGGGAGTCCCTACTACGAGCAGTACTTC. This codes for CASSNPTSGSPYYEQYF.

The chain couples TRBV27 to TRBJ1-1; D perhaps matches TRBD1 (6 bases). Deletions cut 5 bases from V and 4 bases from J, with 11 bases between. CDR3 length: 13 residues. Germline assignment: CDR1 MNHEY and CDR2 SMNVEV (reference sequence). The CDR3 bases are TGTGCCAGCAGTCCAGGGGCTGGCACTGAAGCTTTCTTT. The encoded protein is CASSPGAGTEAFF.